Presented here are 29 T cell receptor beta chains from one specimen sequenced in a study of shared clonotypes between healthy human individuals (dated by TCRdb to the early 2020s). The library was built by means of the immunoSEQ multiplex PCR assay. TCRdb carries this immuneACCESS record with in-frame sequences only. Its versions omit some clonotypes, under half of them owing to an unresolved V gene in the studies checked, with the rest unexplained. Present in this sample are under 2.5 million clones, around 93% of which were seen just once. The top ten hold 0.3% to 0.4% of the sample. Sequenced: naive CD4+ T cells from PBMCs. The sample's cell subset or site label is to be understood as: CD45RA+ positively selected. The receptors shown here come from a man between 18 and 35 years old in good health. Some clones in this sample may be carry-over from other donors' samples.

V gene TRBV12-5 combines with J gene TRBJ1-5; D uncertain. CDR3 size: 18 residues. V was trimmed by 2 bases and J by 5 bases, leaving 22 bases between them. The germline V gene encodes CDR1 LGHNT and CDR2 FRNRAP. For the CDR3, the DNA is TGTGCTAGTGGTTTGCCTGATACGGTCCGGGGTACCTATCAGCCCCAGCATTTT. As protein: CASGLPDTVRGTYQPQHF.

The rearrangement joins TRBV28 to TRBJ2-3; D is tentatively TRBD1 or TRBD2 (6 bases each). V lost 2 bases and J lost 2, with 14 bases in between. The CDR3 is 16 amino acids. From germline, CDR1 is MDHEN and CDR2 SYDVKM. The CDR3 region is CASSLPGGGNTDTQYF. CDR3 in DNA: TGTGCCAGCAGTTTACCCGGGGGCGGGAACACAGATACGCAGTATTTT.

V and J are TRBV6-6 and TRBJ2-3; 7 positions match TRBD2. Per germline, CDR1 MNHNY and CDR2 SVGAGI (reference sequence). After removal of 5 bases from V and 4 bases from J, the junction contained 9 bases not matched to a gene. This CDR3 contains 15 residues. The CDR3 spells CASSGPQAGSDTQYF. CDR3 bases: TGTGCCAGCAGTGGACCCCAAGCGGGGTCAGATACGCAGTATTTT.

V and J are TRBV30 and TRBJ1-2; D is possibly TRBD1 (5 bases). Germline V gene sequence: CDR1 GTSNPN, CDR2 SVGIG (reference sequence). Trimming took 4 bases from V and 8 from J, leaving 17 bases between them. This CDR3 spans 13 amino acids. The CDR3 reads CAWNNRRGGGYTF. The CDR3 DNA reads TGTGCCTGGAACAACCGGAGGGGAGGGGGCTACACCTTC.

This clone was seen only once. The chain couples TRBV4-2 to TRBJ2-3; 9 bases are a match to TRBD2. J was trimmed by 0 bases and V by 0 bases; bases with no gene match: 10. The CDR3 covers 19 residues. CDR1 and CDR2 (germline): LGHNA, YNFKEQ. The CDR3 is CASSQDYRLADRSTDTQYF. As DNA, the CDR3 is TGTGCCAGCAGCCAAGATTACCGACTAGCGGACCGAAGCACAGATACGCAGTATTTT.

This chain joins TRBV7-8 and TRBJ2-3; possible D gene TRBD1, 5 bases. V was cut by 5 bases and J by 10 bases, with 25 bases left in between. The germline gives CDR1 SGHVS, CDR2 FQNEAQ. There are 16 residues in the CDR3. The CDR3 DNA is TGTGCCAGCAGCAAAGGCAGGGATCCAGCCTTTTTGGCGCAGTATTTT. Translated, it gives CASSKGRDPAFLAQYF.

The CDR3 here is CASSSGLGAEANEKLFF. The CDR3 DNA follows: TGTGCCAGCAGCTCGGGTTTGGGGGCAGAAGCTAATGAAAAACTGTTTTTT. The V call is TRBV5-4, the J call TRBJ1-4, with D possibly matching TRBD1 (6 bases). The length of the CDR3 is 17 residues. Trimming took 3 bases from V and 3 from J, leaving 18 bases between them. From germline, CDR1 is SGHNT and CDR2 YYREEE (reference sequence).

This chain uses TRBV7-9 with TRBJ1-2; D might be TRBD1 (5 bases). Germline CDR1 and CDR2: SEHNR and FQNEAQ (reference sequence). This CDR3 comprises 12 residues. V was clipped by 3 bases and J by 7 bases, with 9 bases between them. DNA of the CDR3: TGTGCCAGCAGCTTCAGGGAGTCTGGCTACACCTTC. It is translated as CASSFRESGYTF.

This clone showed up just once. The chain recombines TRBV21-1 with TRBJ1-2; the listed D gene, TRBD1, was not tested against the DNA. TRBV21-1 is reported as a pseudogene. This CDR3 has 12 amino acids. The CDR3 is CATIPSTDGYTF. The CDR3 coding sequence is TGTGCCACCATTCCATCCACAGATGGCTACACCTTC.

The count of this clone is one. V is TRBV6-1 and J is TRBJ2-3; the match to TRBD1 covers 10 bases. Germline CDR1 and CDR2: MNHNS and SASEGT. After removal of 6 bases from V and 5 bases from J, the junction contained 8 bases not matched to a gene. This CDR3 contains 15 residues. CDR3 DNA sequence: TGTGCCAGCAGGCGCGAGACAGGGGGCTTAGATACGCAGTATTTT. It is translated as CASRRETGGLDTQYF.

As concerns this clone: The sample has other DNA sequences that encode this CDR3 too. The rearrangement uses TRBV6-1 and TRBJ2-1; no reliable D call. Trimming removed 4 bases from V and 4 bases from J, with 5 bases in between. The germline CDR1 and CDR2 sequences are MNHNS and SASEGT. The CDR3 sequence is 12 residues long. CDR3 DNA sequence: TGTGCCAGCAGTGGCGGATACAATGAGCAGTTCTTC. This codes for CASSGGYNEQFF.

With regard to this clone: In the same sample, other DNA sequences code for this CDR3. This chain links TRBV19 with TRBJ2-7, with TRBD1 matching over 8 bases. The germline V gene has CDR1 LNHDA and CDR2 SQIVND (reference sequence). V trimming: 6 bases; J trimming: 3 bases; junction bases outside the gene matches: 4. There are 13 residues in the CDR3. CDR3 nucleotides: TGTGCCAGTAGCATTGACAGGGGCTACGAGCAGTACTTC. Residues: CASSIDRGYEQYF.

The chain links TRBV27 to TRBJ1-2; D perhaps matches TRBD1 (6 bases). The CDR3 contains 16 residues. Germline V gene sequence: CDR1 MNHEY, CDR2 SMNVEV (reference sequence). V was clipped by 4 bases and J by 2 bases, with 17 bases between them. CDR3 region: CASSSVRTVENYGYTF. CDR3 bases: TGTGCCAGCAGTTCAGTCCGGACAGTGGAAAACTATGGCTACACCTTC.

V gene TRBV27 combines with J gene TRBJ2-7; 9 bases fit TRBD1. The CDR3 contains 15 residues. V shed 2 bases, J shed 2 bases, and the junction held 4 bases outside the gene matches. The V gene's germline CDR1 is MNHEY and CDR2 SMNVEV (reference sequence). The CDR3 coding sequence is TGTGCCAGCAGTTTAGACAGGGGGACCCCCTACGAGCAGTACTTC. Translating gives CASSLDRGTPYEQYF.

A few counts support this clone. This chain uses TRBV5-1 with TRBJ1-4; weak D call: TRBD1 (6 bases). Germline CDR1 and CDR2: SGHRS and YFSETQ. Trimming removed 4 bases from V and 12 bases from J, with 13 bases in between. The CDR3 is 12 residues long. CDR3 sequence (DNA): TGCGCCAGCAGCGTAAACAGGGTGGAACTGTTTTTT. This encodes CASSVNRVELFF.

Here the CDR3 reads CASSGQGALTNEKLFF. CDR3 DNA sequence: TGTGCCAGCAGTGGACAGGGGGCGCTCACTAATGAAAAACTGTTTTTT. The V and J genes are TRBV2 and TRBJ1-4, with 10 bases fitting TRBD1. CDR3 length: 16 residues. The V and J ends lost 4 bases and 2 bases, in that order; junction bases with no gene match: 4. Germline V gene lookup returns CDR1 SNHLY and CDR2 FYNNEI.

The count of this clone is one. The chain carries TRBV7-9 and TRBJ1-5; D is ambiguous. V lost 1 base, J lost 4 bases, and 14 bases lay in between. Germline V gene lookup returns CDR1 SEHNR and CDR2 FQNEAQ (reference sequence). The CDR3 is 16 amino acids. The CDR3 spells CASSLVLAGGNQPQHF. The CDR3 DNA sequence: TGTGCCAGCAGCTTAGTGCTTGCCGGTGGAAATCAGCCCCAGCATTTT.

J is TRBJ1-5 and V is TRBV6-6; a possible D gene is TRBD1 (6 bases). The CDR3 spans 15 residues. Germline CDR1 MNHNY, CDR2 SVGAGI (reference sequence). Between the trimmed V and J ends, which lost 5 bases and 6 bases, there was a span of 17 bases. The CDR3 coding sequence is TGTGCCAGCAGTCCCCCCTACAGGGACCTTCAGCCCCAGCATTTT. Translation: CASSPPYRDLQPQHF.

This chain uses TRBV2 with TRBJ2-5; D call uncertain. V was cut by 10 bases and J by 2 bases, with 14 bases left in between. CDR3 length equals 13 residues. From germline, CDR1 is SNHLY and CDR2 FYNNEI. The CDR3 is CATMKDGQETQYF. The CDR3 nucleotides are TGTGCCACTATGAAGGACGGACAAGAGACCCAGTACTTC. The full variable domain, its missing parts supplied by reference TRBV2 and TRBJ2-5, is EPEVTQTPSHQVTQMGQEVILRCVPISNHLYFYWYRQILGQKVEFLVSFYNNEISEKSEIFDDQFSVERPDGSNFTLKIRSTKLEDSAMYFCATMKDGQETQYFGPGTRLLVL.

The chain joins TRBV5-1 to TRBJ2-2; 11 bases line up with TRBD2. This CDR3 is 17 amino acids long. From germline, CDR1 is SGHRS and CDR2 YFSETQ. The junction had 14 bases not matched to a gene; V was cut back by 7 bases and J by 6 bases. CDR3 sequence (DNA): TGCGCCAGCTCCGGACTAGCGGGTAGTCGGGTGGCCGGGGAGCTGTTTTTT. This gives the protein CASSGLAGSRVAGELFF.

A note on this clone: Other nucleotide sequences from this sample produce the same CDR3. This chain connects TRBV28 to TRBJ1-5; possible D gene TRBD1, 5 bases. CDR1 and CDR2 (germline): MDHEN, SYDVKM. V dropped 4 bases and J dropped 2 bases, with 9 bases sitting between them. This CDR3 is 14 amino acids long. CDR3 sequence: CASSSRGGNQPQHF. The CDR3 DNA reads TGTGCCAGCAGTTCGAGGGGCGGCAATCAGCCCCAGCATTTT.

The V gene is TRBV2, the J gene TRBJ1-5, with TRBD1 as a possible D gene (5 bases). This CDR3 comprises 14 residues. Germline CDR1 and CDR2: SNHLY and FYNNEI. V lost 2 bases and J lost 9, with 14 bases in between. The CDR3 sequence: CASSEPDWGLPQHF. In DNA form, the CDR3 reads TGTGCCAGCAGTGAACCGGACTGGGGCTTGCCCCAGCATTTT.

This clone was found a few times. The chain is built from TRBV6-4 and TRBJ2-2; D is uncertain. V lost 6 bases and J lost 2, with 4 bases in between. The CDR3 covers 12 residues. Germline CDR1 reads MRHNA; CDR2 reads SNTAGT. DNA of the CDR3: TGTGCCAGCAGACAAAACACCGGGGAGCTGTTTTTT. Translating it yields CASRQNTGELFF.

CDR3 amino acids: CAGGVGGEQPQHF. In nucleotides, the CDR3 is TGTGCCGGAGGGGTTGGGGGCGAACAGCCCCAGCATTTT. This chain connects TRBV30 to TRBJ1-5, with D perhaps matching TRBD1 (6 bases). Trimming left V 8 bases short and J 7 bases short, with 18 bases between. The CDR3 contains 13 residues. CDR1 GTSNPN and CDR2 SVGIG come from the germline V gene (reference sequence).

The V gene is TRBV6-1, the J gene TRBJ2-7; TRBD2 matches 7 bases. With 1 base clipped from V and 5 bases from J, the junction kept 8 bases outside the gene matches. This CDR3 is 15 amino acids long. Germline CDR1 reads MNHNS; CDR2 reads SASEGT. The CDR3 nucleotides read TGTGCCAGCAGTGAAGTAGGGCGGGAGAGTGACGAGCAGTACTTC. The encoded protein is CASSEVGRESDEQYF.

The chain recombines TRBV5-1 with TRBJ2-3; 8 bases are a match to TRBD2. This CDR3 has 15 residues. In germline, CDR1 is SGHRS, CDR2 YFSETQ. V shed 3 bases, J shed 5 bases, and the junction held 8 bases outside the gene matches. CDR3 residues: CASSWSGSGGDTQYF. Written as DNA, the CDR3 is TGCGCCAGCAGCTGGAGCGGGAGCGGCGGAGATACGCAGTATTTT.

This clone was detected a few times. At the DNA level, this CDR3 is encoded by other sequences in the same sample as well. This chain joins TRBV5-1 and TRBJ2-2; unclear D gene. The CDR3 has 14 residues. Germline values: CDR1 SGHRS, CDR2 YFSETQ. Trimming removed 0 bases at V and 1 base at J, with 4 bases between. The CDR3 DNA sequence: TGCGCCAGCAGCTTGGGACAGAACACCGGGGAGCTGTTTTTT. This encodes CASSLGQNTGELFF.

This clone showed up just once. The rearrangement joins TRBV28 to TRBJ1-1; TRBD1 agrees at 7 bases. CDR1 and CDR2 (germline): MDHEN, SYDVKM. Trimming removed 3 bases from V and 1 base from J; junction bases left unmatched: 5. CDR3 length: 15 residues. The CDR3 protein is CASSLTTGRNTEAFF. In nucleotides, the CDR3 is TGTGCCAGCAGTTTGACGACAGGGCGGAACACTGAAGCTTTCTTT.

The chain recombines TRBV19 with TRBJ2-7; 7 bases fit TRBD2. This CDR3 comprises 15 residues. Germline values: CDR1 LNHDA, CDR2 SQIVND (reference sequence). After removal of 5 bases from V and 2 bases from J, the junction contained 9 bases not matched to a gene. In DNA form, the CDR3 reads TGTGCCAGTAGTGCGGACGGGGGGAATCCCTACGAGCAGTACTTC. This gives the protein CASSADGGNPYEQYF.